Listed below are T cell receptor beta chains from one sample, sequenced in a study of shared clonotypes between healthy human individuals. Here immunoSEQ multiplex PCR was the method, and the copy in TCRdb shows in-frame clones only, minus some. The sample has around 300,000 clones, around 86% seen once. Sequencing was carried out using memory CD8+ T cells sorted from blood. These TCRs come from a man between 18 and 29 years old in good health. CDR3s include the opening cysteine and the closing phenylalanine or tryptophan. D genes are given only for firm matches. Expanded clones are given a class, and other clones once, few, many or no size at all.

abundance: NA
d_gene: TRBD2
j_gene: TRBJ2-2
v_gene: TRBV4-3
CDR3aa: CASSQESLAGDGFTGELFF
CDR3nt: TGCGCCAGCAGCCAAGAGAGTCTAGCGGGAGATGGGTTCACCGGGGAGCTGTTTTTT

abundance: NA
d_gene: NA
j_gene: TRBJ2-3
v_gene: TRBV6-1
CDR3aa: CASRGGGRSTDTQYF
CDR3nt: TGTGCCAGCAGGGGGGGCGGCCGAAGCACAGATACGCAGTATTTT

abundance: NA
d_gene: NA
j_gene: TRBJ1-5
v_gene: TRBV6-6
CDR3aa: CASTPWADPSNQPQHF
CDR3nt: TGTGCCAGCACCCCGTGGGCAGACCCAAGCAATCAGCCCCAGCATTTT

abundance: NA
d_gene: NA
j_gene: TRBJ2-1
v_gene: TRBV28
CDR3aa: CASSLMADNEQFF
CDR3nt: TGTGCCAGCAGTTTAATGGCAGACAATGAGCAGTTCTTC

abundance: NA
d_gene: NA
j_gene: TRBJ1-1
v_gene: TRBV6-1
CDR3aa: CASSEGRVLNTEAFF
CDR3nt: TGTGCCAGCAGTGAAGGCAGGGTCCTGAACACTGAAGCTTTCTTT

abundance: NA
d_gene: NA
j_gene: TRBJ2-2
v_gene: TRBV29-1
CDR3aa: CSVPRQGANTGELFF
CDR3nt: TGCAGCGTACCTCGGCAGGGCGCGAACACCGGGGAGCTGTTTTTT

abundance: NA
d_gene: NA
j_gene: TRBJ2-1
v_gene: TRBV2
CDR3aa: CASSEEQNNEQFF
CDR3nt: TGTGCCAGCAGTGAAGAACAGAACAATGAGCAGTTCTTC

abundance: once
d_gene: NA
j_gene: TRBJ2-1
v_gene: TRBV7-9
CDR3aa: CASSLGYGPSYNEQFF
CDR3nt: TGTGCCAGCAGCTTAGGGTACGGCCCTTCCTACAATGAGCAGTTCTTC

abundance: once
d_gene: TRBD2
j_gene: TRBJ2-5
v_gene: TRBV28
CDR3aa: CASSFSGGETQYF
CDR3nt: TGTGCCAGCAGCTTTAGCGGGGGAGAGACCCAGTACTTC

abundance: NA
d_gene: NA
j_gene: TRBJ1-1
v_gene: TRBV10-3
CDR3aa: CAISESRLSTLNTEAFF
CDR3nt: TGTGCCATCAGTGAGTCGAGACTTTCGACCTTGAACACTGAAGCTTTCTTT

abundance: NA
d_gene: NA
j_gene: TRBJ2-1
v_gene: TRBV27
CDR3aa: CASSPYGVLASSYNEQFF
CDR3nt: TGTGCCAGCAGTCCATACGGCGTCTTAGCTAGCTCCTACAATGAGCAGTTCTTC

abundance: NA
d_gene: NA
j_gene: TRBJ1-1
v_gene: TRBV19
CDR3aa: CASSIDGSGPWAFF
CDR3nt: TGTGCCAGTAGTATAGATGGTTCAGGGCCCTGGGCTTTCTTT

abundance: NA
d_gene: NA
j_gene: TRBJ2-4
v_gene: TRBV6-4
CDR3aa: CASSDSGRLWF
CDR3nt: TGTGCCAGCAGTGACTCGGGCCGGCTTTGGTTC